This T cell receptor beta chain was sequenced during a study of T cell repertoires in urothelial bladder cancer (dated by TCRdb to between 2018 and 2020). The study in broad terms: Of the approximately twelve resected lesions, three were clinically staged as cT0, three as cTa, three as cT1 and three as cT2 or greater. TCR repertoire clonality in bladder tumors was compared with TCR repertoire clonality in benign bladder inflammation. Eleven to twelve patients with bladder lesions undergoing transurethral resection were identified prospectively. Eleven to twelve resected bladder lesions, made up of urothelial carcinoma (UC+) and benign (UC-) specimens, were studied. Here is what the overall study found, with its caveats: Median tumor infiltrating lymphocyte percentage was more than 1.5% in carcinoma specimens and 12% in benign specimens. In carcinoma specimens a single T-cell clone made up as much as 17% of infiltrating lymphocytes, compared with around 2.2% in benign specimens. Urothelial carcinoma specimens had fewer T cells than benign specimens, with medians of roughly 5,600 and 26,000.

Specimens of bladder lesions were obtained during transurethral resection and kept at -80C. DNA was isolated from bladder specimens obtained during transurethral resection. The immunoSEQ assay was used to sequence the CDR3 region of the TCR beta chain. The original pipeline was this. For every specimen, the T-cell fraction, clonal dominance and maximum TCR clone frequency were calculated. TCRdb re-hosts the immuneACCESS table, in-frame sequences only. Its copies lack some clones; in the studies checked, an unresolved V gene accounts for under half of them, and the cause for the rest is not known. That table supplies the V and J calls and clone size; D and trimming were determined from the DNA. This sample holds about 9,000 clones; roughly 58% were observed only once. Clones ranked in the top ten supply about 29% of the sample. The germline V gene (reference sequence) yields SGHNT for CDR1 and YYREEE for CDR2. V ends up 3 bases short and J 4 bases short, with an unmatched junction base count of 6. From its cysteine to its phenylalanine, the CDR3 spans 15 amino acids. Only the CDR3 region is kept as DNA, spanning 45 bases read in frame from base 1.

About this clone: Its antigen is currently not known. Per-nucleotide qualities are absent, and no much larger clonotype sits a single base away.

The sample consisted of tumor-infiltrating cells from bladder cancer. This clonotype was sampled from a human donor with urothelial carcinoma. The chain is assembled from TRBV5-4 and TRBJ1-3, with 8 junctional bases fitting TRBD1. The CDR3 reads CASSSDRDRGNTIYF. The DNA is as follows: TGTGCCAGCAGCTCAGACCGGGACAGGGGAAACACCATATATTTT.